The sequence of this T cell receptor beta chain was determined in a study of control samples from healthy donors and cancer patients. Profiled with immunoSEQ multiplex PCR; TCRdb holds only in-frame clones, not every one. The sample has 150,000 to 160,000 clones, 94% seen once; the top ten hold approximately 6%. Deletions cut 6 bases from V and 8 bases from J, with 19 bases between. The CDR3 length is 14 residues. Germline lookup yields CDR1 MDHEN and CDR2 SYDVKM. This receptor was identified in a man aged 40-49 years in good health. V and J are TRBV28 and TRBJ1-2, with D possibly matching TRBD1 (6 bases). Sequences were obtained from blood. This CDR3 reads CASRTLRGSGGYTF. Written as DNA, the CDR3 is TGTGCCAGCAGAACCCTCAGGGGATCGGGGGGCTACACCTTC.